The 18 T cell receptor beta chains in this list originate from one sample, sequenced in a study of blood T cell repertoires in COVID-19. Measured with immunoSEQ multiplex PCR; TCRdb has only the in-frame clones, and not every one. The profile covers about 300,000 clones, with 75% to 90% appearing a single time and roughly 5% taken by the ten largest. Material for sequencing was PBMCs or T cells enriched from blood (not recorded which). Receptor source: a man aged 60 to 69 who had recovered from COVID-19.

The V gene is TRBV28, the J gene TRBJ2-7, with unresolved D. CDR1 is MDHEN, CDR2 SYDVKM, per germline. Trimming took off 4 bases at V and 7 bases at J, with 17 bases between the two ends. The CDR3 consists of 14 residues. CDR3 sequence (DNA): TGTGCCAGCAGTTCCGCGGCAGCCGTCGTTGAGCAGTACTTC. This codes for CASSSAAAVVEQYF. Based on the CDR3 plus reference TRBV28 and TRBJ2-7, the full variable domain is DVKVTQSSRYLVKRTGEKVFLECVQDMDHENMFWYRQDPGLGLRLIYFSYDVKMKEKGDIPEGYSVSREKKERFSLILESASTNQTSMYLCASSSAAAVVEQYFGPGTRLTVT.

The rearrangement uses TRBV6-5 and TRBJ2-7, with 8 bases lining up with TRBD2. V gave up 6 bases and J gave up 0 bases; unmatched junction bases: 1. Germline CDR1 reads MNHEY; CDR2 reads SVGAGI. This CDR3 is built from 13 residues. The CDR3 spells CASRSGSSYEQYF. In DNA, the CDR3 is TGTGCCAGCAGAAGCGGGAGCTCCTACGAGCAGTACTTC.

CDR3 in amino acids: CASSSTSGRIYEQYF. CDR3 nucleotide sequence: TGTGCCAGCAGCTCCACTAGCGGGAGGATCTACGAGCAGTACTTC. V gene TRBV7-3 combines with J gene TRBJ2-7; 12 nucleotides agree with TRBD2. Germline CDR1 reads SGHTA; CDR2 reads FQGTGA. The CDR3 runs 15 residues. V trimming: 4 bases; J trimming: 3 bases; junction bases outside the gene matches: 4.

This clone was seen only a few times. This chain connects TRBV2 to TRBJ1-1; a possible D gene is TRBD1 (5 bases). This CDR3 has 16 residues. Deletions cut 0 bases from V and 5 bases from J, with 16 bases between. Germline CDR1 is SNHLY and CDR2 is FYNNEI. The CDR3 sequence is CASSEAGWGLETEAFF. The CDR3 coding sequence is TGTGCCAGCAGTGAAGCCGGTTGGGGCTTGGAAACTGAAGCTTTCTTT.

V is TRBV28 and J is TRBJ1-1; TRBD1 might be the D (6 bases). The ends were cut back, 7 bases at V and 10 bases at J, with 13 bases in the middle. The CDR3 sequence is 11 residues long. The germline CDR1 and CDR2 sequences are MDHEN and SYDVKM. Written as DNA, the CDR3 is TGTGCCAGCACCGGGGGGCGAGGAGCTTTCTTT. It yields the protein CASTGGRGAFF. The full variable domain, completed using reference TRBV28 and TRBJ1-1, is DVKVTQSSRYLVKRTGEKVFLECVQDMDHENMFWYRQDPGLGLRLIYFSYDVKMKEKGDIPEGYSVSREKKERFSLILESASTNQTSMYLCASTGGRGAFFGQGTRLTVV.

The chain recombines TRBV2 with TRBJ2-2; possible D gene TRBD1, 6 bases. The CDR3 covers 14 residues. The germline V and J ends were trimmed by 4 bases and 3 bases, with 9 bases remaining between them. Germline CDR1 reads SNHLY; CDR2 reads FYNNEI. Here the CDR3 DNA reads TGTGCCAGCAGTGTCACAGGGTACACCGGGGAGCTGTTTTTT. Translation: CASSVTGYTGELFF.

The chain recombines TRBV7-2 with TRBJ1-3, with D hard to call. The V gene lost 1 base and the J gene lost 1 base, with 8 bases spanning the gap. The CDR3 sequence is 15 residues long. Germline assignment: CDR1 SGHTA and CDR2 FQGNSA. The CDR3 region has the DNA TGTGCCAGCAGCTTAGAGGCGGGTTCTGGAAACACCATATATTTT. This codes for CASSLEAGSGNTIYF. Variable domain in full (rest from reference TRBV7-2 and TRBJ1-3): GAGVSQSPSNKVTEKGKDVELRCDPISGHTALYWYRQSLGQGLEFLIYFQGNSAPDKSGLPSDRFSAERTGGSVSTLTIQRTQQEDSAVYLCASSLEAGSGNTIYFGEGSWLTVV.

The J gene is TRBJ2-6, the V gene TRBV7-3, with unresolved D. The CDR3 loop spans 16 amino acids. V was trimmed by 1 base and J by 1 base, leaving 8 bases between them. In germline, CDR1 is SGHTA, CDR2 FQGTGA. CDR3 sequence: CASSLMPGSGANVLTF. For the CDR3, the DNA is TGTGCCAGCAGCTTAATGCCAGGATCTGGGGCCAACGTCCTGACTTTC. Using reference TRBV7-3 and TRBJ2-6 for the parts outside the CDR3, the full variable domain is GAGVSQTPSNKVTEKGKYVELRCDPISGHTALYWYRQSLGQGPEFLIYFQGTGAADDSGLPNDRFFAVRPEGSVSTLKIQRTERGDSAVYLCASSLMPGSGANVLTFGAGSRLTVL.

The sample holds a few counts of this clone. V usage is TRBV3-1 (or the pseudogene TRBV3-2) and J usage is TRBJ2-1; TRBD2 is a possible D gene (6 bases). Germline V gives CDR1 LGHDT, CDR2 YNNKEL (reference sequence). This CDR3 comprises 13 residues. Trimming left V 0 bases short and J 16 bases short, with 16 bases between. The CDR3 sequence is CASSQDPRTTIFF. The DNA of the CDR3 is TGTGCCAGCAGCCAAGATCCCCGGACTACCATTTTCTTC.

There are a few counts of this clone. Other DNA sequences from this sample encode an identical CDR3 as well. The J gene is TRBJ1-5, the V gene TRBV7-2; 7 nucleotides align to TRBD1. Germline loops: CDR1 SGHTA, CDR2 FQGNSA. The V gene end was trimmed by 2 bases and the J gene end by 5 bases; junction bases not matched to a gene: 0. This CDR3 spans 13 amino acids. CDR3 in amino acids: CASSLQGDQPQHF. DNA for the CDR3: TGTGCCAGCAGCTTACAGGGGGATCAGCCCCAGCATTTT.

This clone came up a few times. This sample includes further DNA sequences coding for the same CDR3. In DNA form, the CDR3 reads TGCGCCAGCAGCCAAGGCCCAGGGGGCTACGAGCAGTACTTC. Its protein product is CASSQGPGGYEQYF. The chain combines TRBV4-3 with TRBJ2-7; 7 positions match TRBD1. Trimming took 1 base from V and 3 from J; bases not matched to a gene: 3. Germline V CDR1 and CDR2: LGHNA, YSLEER. CDR3 length: 14 amino acids.

The CDR3 DNA reads as TGTGCCACCAGGGGACGGGGGCAAGAGACCCAGTACTTC. Translating gives CATRGRGQETQYF. The chain is built from TRBV24-1 and TRBJ2-5; maybe TRBD2 (6 bases). V was shortened by 7 bases and J by 2 bases, with 10 bases between the two germline ends. The CDR3 extends over 13 amino acids. Germline loops: CDR1 KGHDR, CDR2 SFDVKD.

The gene calls are TRBV7-9 and TRBJ2-3, with D hard to call. V gave up 2 bases and J gave up 0 bases, with 9 bases separating them. CDR1 SEHNR and CDR2 FQNEAQ come from the germline V gene (reference sequence). The CDR3 is 15 amino acids. CDR3: CASSLTQKSTDTQYF. CDR3 sequence (DNA): TGTGCCAGCAGCTTAACCCAGAAAAGCACAGATACGCAGTATTTT.

V usage is TRBV7-6 and J usage is TRBJ2-1; D uncertain. Trimming took 6 bases from V and 3 from J, leaving 12 bases between them. Germline loops: CDR1 SGHVS, CDR2 FNYEAQ. There are 14 residues in the CDR3. The CDR3 DNA sequence: TGTGCCAGCAGACCGATCAGTTACTACAATGAGCAGTTCTTC. This gives the protein CASRPISYYNEQFF.

The chain links TRBV29-1 to TRBJ1-5; D is undetermined. Germline CDR1 and CDR2: SQVTM and ANQGSEA. The length of the CDR3 is 12 residues. V lost 4 bases, J lost 4 bases, and 8 bases lay in between. The CDR3 region has the DNA TGCAGCGTTGTGATAGAGAATCAGCCCCAGCATTTT. Residues: CSVVIENQPQHF.

The V call is TRBV28, the J call TRBJ2-3; a weak D match, TRBD2 (6 bases). V lost 1 base and J 3 bases, leaving 11 bases between the germline ends. This CDR3 contains 15 residues. Germline V gives CDR1 MDHEN, CDR2 SYDVKM. CDR3 DNA: TGTGCCAGCAGTTTATTCGTGGGAGGAACAGATACGCAGTATTTT. Translating it yields CASSLFVGGTDTQYF.

The gene calls are TRBV28 and TRBJ2-3; D is possibly TRBD2 (6 bases). The CDR3 sequence is 17 residues long. From germline, CDR1 is MDHEN and CDR2 SYDVKM. V gave up 3 bases and J gave up 4 bases, with 20 bases separating them. The CDR3 coding sequence is TGTGCCAGCAGTTTCCCGCCCTCTGGGACTGTGCCAGATACGCAGTATTTT. This sequence encodes CASSFPPSGTVPDTQYF.

This sequence joins TRBV6-4 and TRBJ1-1; 7 positions agree with TRBD1. V trimming: 8 bases; J trimming: 0 bases; junction bases outside the gene matches: 9. Germline CDR1 is MRHNA and CDR2 is SNTAGT. The length of the CDR3 is 15 residues. CDR3 sequence reads: CASRRDSLLNTEAFF. CDR3 sequence (DNA): TGTGCCAGCCGTCGGGACAGCCTATTGAACACTGAAGCTTTCTTT.